This TCR beta chain was obtained from a study of blood T cells in healthy people across ages. In this sample, this clonotype turned up a few times. J gave up 3 bases and V 5 bases, and 10 bases lay outside the gene matches. Germline V gives CDR1 MNHEY, CDR2 SMNVEV (reference sequence). The CDR3 covers 17 residues. Next came a second PCR, run for about 6 to 11 cycles, which used a sample-barcoded 5' primer along with a J-beta primer mix. In TCRdb, the 5' RACE reads were re-called with MiXCR into one record per CDR3 protein. The sample lists approximately 1,100,000 distinct CDR3 sequences; over 35% were seen once.

This receptor was taken from a woman aged 55-70 years in good health. Input material: blood. The chain recombines TRBV27 with TRBJ2-1, with TRBD2 identical over 10 bases. CDR3 residues: CASSDPLLAGVYNEQFF. The CDR3, as DNA: TGTGCCAGCAGTGATCCCCTGCTAGCGGGAGTCTACAATGAGCAGTTCTTC.